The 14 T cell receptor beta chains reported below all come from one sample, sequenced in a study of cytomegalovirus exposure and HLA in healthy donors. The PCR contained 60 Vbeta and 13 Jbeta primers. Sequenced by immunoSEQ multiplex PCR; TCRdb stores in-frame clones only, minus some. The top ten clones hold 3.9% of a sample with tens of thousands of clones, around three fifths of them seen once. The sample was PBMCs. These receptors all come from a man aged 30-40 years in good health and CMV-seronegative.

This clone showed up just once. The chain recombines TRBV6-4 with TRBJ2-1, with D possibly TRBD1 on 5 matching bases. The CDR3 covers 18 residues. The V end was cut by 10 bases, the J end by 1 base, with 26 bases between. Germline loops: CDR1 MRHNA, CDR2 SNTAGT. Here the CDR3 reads CAKLSPYQRRESYNEQFF. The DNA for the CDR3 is TGTGCCAAGCTAAGTCCCTATCAACGCAGGGAATCCTACAATGAGCAGTTCTTC.

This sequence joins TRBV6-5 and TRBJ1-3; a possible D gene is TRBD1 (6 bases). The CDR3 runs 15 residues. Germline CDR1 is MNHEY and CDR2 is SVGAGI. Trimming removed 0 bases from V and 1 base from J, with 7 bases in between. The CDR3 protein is CASSYSQGSGNTIYF. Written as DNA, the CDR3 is TGTGCCAGCAGTTACTCGCAGGGGTCTGGAAACACCATATATTTT.

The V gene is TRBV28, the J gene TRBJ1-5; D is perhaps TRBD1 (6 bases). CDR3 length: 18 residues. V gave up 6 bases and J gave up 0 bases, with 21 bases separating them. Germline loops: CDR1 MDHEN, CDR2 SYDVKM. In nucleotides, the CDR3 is TGTGCCAGCAGCCTTAAAGGGTACACGACAGGTAGCAATCAGCCCCAGCATTTT. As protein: CASSLKGYTTGSNQPQHF.

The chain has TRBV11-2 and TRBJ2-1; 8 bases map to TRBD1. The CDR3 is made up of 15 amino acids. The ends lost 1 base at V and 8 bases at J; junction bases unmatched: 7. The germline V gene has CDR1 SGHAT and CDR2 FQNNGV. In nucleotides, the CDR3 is TGTGCCAGCAGCTTAGTGTACAGGGGGTTGGATGAGCAGTTCTTC. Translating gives CASSLVYRGLDEQFF.

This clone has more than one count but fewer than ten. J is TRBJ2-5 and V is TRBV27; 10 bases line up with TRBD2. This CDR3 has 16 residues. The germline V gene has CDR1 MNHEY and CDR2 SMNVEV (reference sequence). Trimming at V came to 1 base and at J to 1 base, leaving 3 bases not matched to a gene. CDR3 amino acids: CASSLWLAGGQETQYF. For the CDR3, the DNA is TGTGCCAGCAGTTTATGGTTAGCGGGGGGCCAAGAGACCCAGTACTTC.

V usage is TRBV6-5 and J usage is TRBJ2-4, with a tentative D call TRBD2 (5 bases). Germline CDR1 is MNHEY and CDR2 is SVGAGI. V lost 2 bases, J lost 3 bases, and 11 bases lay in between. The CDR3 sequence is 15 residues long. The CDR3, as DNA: TGTGCCAGCAGTTACGGATTCGGGGACAAAAACATTCAGTACTTC. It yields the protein CASSYGFGDKNIQYF.

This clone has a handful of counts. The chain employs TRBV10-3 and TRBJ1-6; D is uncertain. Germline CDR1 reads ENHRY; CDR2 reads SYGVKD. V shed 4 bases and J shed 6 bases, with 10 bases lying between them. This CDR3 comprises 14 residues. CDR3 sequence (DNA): TGTGCCATCAGTGTAGCGGTCGTTAATTCACCCCTCCACTTT. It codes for CAISVAVVNSPLHF.

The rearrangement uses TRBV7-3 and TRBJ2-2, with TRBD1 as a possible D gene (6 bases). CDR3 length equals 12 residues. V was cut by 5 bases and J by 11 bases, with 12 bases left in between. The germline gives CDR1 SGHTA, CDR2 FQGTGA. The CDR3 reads CASSATGTELFF. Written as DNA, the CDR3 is TGTGCCAGCAGCGCCACCGGGACAGAGCTGTTTTTT.

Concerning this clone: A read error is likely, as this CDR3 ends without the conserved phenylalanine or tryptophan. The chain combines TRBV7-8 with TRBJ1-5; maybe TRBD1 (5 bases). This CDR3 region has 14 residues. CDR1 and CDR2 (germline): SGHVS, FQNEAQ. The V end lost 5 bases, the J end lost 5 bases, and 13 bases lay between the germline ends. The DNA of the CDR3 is TGTGCCAGCAGCCCGAGCCGGGGGGATCAGCCCCAGCATCTT. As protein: CASSPSRGDQPQHL.

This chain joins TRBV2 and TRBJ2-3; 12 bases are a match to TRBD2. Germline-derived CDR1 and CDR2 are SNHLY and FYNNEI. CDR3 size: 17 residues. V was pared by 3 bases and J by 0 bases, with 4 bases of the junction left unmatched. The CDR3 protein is CASSEGLAGRSTDTQYF. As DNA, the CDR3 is TGTGCCAGCAGTGAGGGACTAGCGGGTCGTAGCACAGATACGCAGTATTTT.

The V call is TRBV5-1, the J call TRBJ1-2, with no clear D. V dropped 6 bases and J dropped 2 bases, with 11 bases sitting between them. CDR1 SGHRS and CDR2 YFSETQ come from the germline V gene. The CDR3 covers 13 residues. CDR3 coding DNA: TGCGCCAGCAAAGACACCCTCAACTATGGCTACACCTTC. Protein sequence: CASKDTLNYGYTF.

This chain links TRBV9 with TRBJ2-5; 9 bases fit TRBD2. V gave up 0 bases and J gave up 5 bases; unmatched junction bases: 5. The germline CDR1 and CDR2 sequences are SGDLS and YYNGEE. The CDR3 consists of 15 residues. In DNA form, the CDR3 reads TGTGCCAGCAGCGTAGCGCGGGGGGGCCTTGAGACCCAGTACTTC. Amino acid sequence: CASSVARGGLETQYF.

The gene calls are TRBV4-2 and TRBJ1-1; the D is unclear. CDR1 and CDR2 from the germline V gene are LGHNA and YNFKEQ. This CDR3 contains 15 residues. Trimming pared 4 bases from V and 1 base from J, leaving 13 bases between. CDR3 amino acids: CASSPDRGSNTEAFF. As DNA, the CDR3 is TGTGCCAGCAGCCCCGATCGGGGTTCGAACACTGAAGCTTTCTTT.

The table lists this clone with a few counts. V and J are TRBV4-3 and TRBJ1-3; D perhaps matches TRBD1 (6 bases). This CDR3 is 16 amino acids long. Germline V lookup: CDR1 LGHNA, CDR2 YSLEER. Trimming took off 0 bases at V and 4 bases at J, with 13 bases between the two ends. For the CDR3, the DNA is TGCGCCAGCAGCCAAGATTCGGGGGGCAGGGGAAACACCATATATTTT. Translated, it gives CASSQDSGGRGNTIYF.